This T cell receptor (beta chain) was obtained from a study of human T cells and chemical hapten exposure. For the study at large: Variation in per-sample TCR yields came mainly from small pooled library volume differences. General study findings and limits: TCRs whose frequency exceeded 1 in 1000 remained the same following DPC sensitization.

This clonotype was picked up many times. What it binds is unknown. Time point indicated: healthy volunteer bleed at 2 weeks. Extraction of total RNA was performed on unfractionated whole blood. Trimming left V 5 bases short and J 6 bases short, with 16 bases between. The V gene's germline CDR1 is SGHAT and CDR2 FQNNGV. This CDR3 comprises 14 residues. What the library attached to individual cDNA molecules were unique molecular identifiers. Authors' analysis steps: TCR counts had a median of about 92,000 per sample and spanned about 23,224 to 750,000. TCRdb ran MiXCR on the RACE reads and lists one entry per CDR3 protein. The V and J calls were not made by the authors but by TCRdb's processing. The sample has 80,000 to 100,000 distinct CDR3 sequences; about 8.8% are singletons.

The clonotype originates from a female donor in good health. Some clones in this sample may be carry-over from other donors' samples. The chain joins TRBV11-2 to TRBJ1-2, with D unresolved. The specimen sequenced was whole blood. CDR3 loop: CASSLDGAYHGYTF. In DNA, the CDR3 is TGTGCCAGCAGCCTCGACGGCGCGTATCATGGCTACACCTTC. The variable domain in full, completed from reference TRBV11-2 and TRBJ1-2, reads EAGVAQSPRYKIIEKRQSVAFWCNPISGHATLYWYQQILGQGPKLLIQFQNNGVVDDSQLPKDRFSAERLKGVDSTLKIQPAKLEDSAVYLCASSLDGAYHGYTFGSGTRLTVV.